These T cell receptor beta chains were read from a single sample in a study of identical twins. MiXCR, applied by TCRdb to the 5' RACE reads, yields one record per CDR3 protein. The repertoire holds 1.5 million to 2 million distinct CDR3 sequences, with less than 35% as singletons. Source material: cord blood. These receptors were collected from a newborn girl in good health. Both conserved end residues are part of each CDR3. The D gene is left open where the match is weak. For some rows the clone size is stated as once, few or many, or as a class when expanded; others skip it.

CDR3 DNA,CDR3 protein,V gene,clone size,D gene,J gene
TGCAGTGCTAGACCCCCGGGGGGCAGCACAGATACGCAGTATTTT,CSARPPGGSTDTQYF,TRBV20-1,many,-,TRBJ2-3
TGTGCCAGCAGTGAAGCGAGGTGGGGCACAGATACGCAGTATTTT,CASSEARWGTDTQYF,TRBV2,-,-,TRBJ2-3
TGTGCCAGCAGGCTGAGCTCCTACAATGAGCAGTTCTTC,CASRLSSYNEQFF,TRBV2,many,-,TRBJ2-1
TGCGCCAGCAGTGAGTCGGGCTGGAACTATGGCTACACCTTC,CASSESGWNYGYTF,TRBV10-1,many,-,TRBJ1-2
TGCAGTGCGCTATACAGGGGCGTCAAAAACATTCAGTACTTC,CSALYRGVKNIQYF,TRBV20-1,few,TRBD1,TRBJ2-4
TGTGCCAGCAGTTTACCCAGGGCGAACTATGGCTACACCTTC,CASSLPRANYGYTF,TRBV27,few,-,TRBJ1-2
TGTGCCAGCAGGGGGCTCAGGGAAGCCCTCTACGAGCAGTACTTC,CASRGLREALYEQYF,TRBV27,once,-,TRBJ2-7
TGTGCCAGCAGTCTTAATCCACAGGGGGCTGGTGGCTACACCTTC,CASSLNPQGAGGYTF,TRBV2,few,TRBD1,TRBJ1-2
TGTGCCAGCAGCTTGCGGGGGGCCTGGGAAGAGACCCAGTACTTC,CASSLRGAWEETQYF,TRBV5-6,few,-,TRBJ2-5
TGTGCCACCAGTGTACCGACAGGGTGGGATGAGCAGTACTTC,CATSVPTGWDEQYF,TRBV24-1,once,TRBD1,TRBJ2-7
TGCAGTGCTCTCGGAAGGGACGGAGATACGCAGTATTTT,CSALGRDGDTQYF,TRBV20-1,once,-,TRBJ2-3
TGTGCCAGCAGTTTCCAGGACAGGGGGCGATACGAGCAGTACTTC,CASSFQDRGRYEQYF,TRBV27,-,TRBD1,TRBJ2-7
TGTGCCAGCAGCCAAGTCCGGACTGACCAAGAGACCCAGTACTTC,CASSQVRTDQETQYF,TRBV4-2,many,-,TRBJ2-5
TGCGCCAGCAGCGTCGGACTAGCGGGAGACACAGATACGCAGTATTTT,CASSVGLAGDTDTQYF,TRBV5-1,-,TRBD2,TRBJ2-3
TGTGCCAGCAGAATGGAGATGACCCAGTACTTC,CASRMEMTQYF,TRBV11-2,few,-,TRBJ2-5
TGTGCCAGCAGGTCGGGTTATAAGGAGCAGTACTTC,CASRSGYKEQYF,TRBV27,-,-,TRBJ2-7
TGCAGTGCTCCCCGTTTGGTTAGCACAGATACGCAGTATTTT,CSAPRLVSTDTQYF,TRBV20-1,-,-,TRBJ2-3
TGTGCCAGTGGGGATCGGCCCCCTCCGAGGAATGAGCAGTTCTTC,CASGDRPPPRNEQFF,TRBV19,few,-,TRBJ2-1
TGTGCCAGCAGTGAATATAAACGGAGGACAGGGAGAGAAGAGACCCAGTACTTC,CASSEYKRRTGREETQYF,TRBV25-1,few,TRBD1,TRBJ2-5
TGTGCCACCAGCAGAACAGGGAGTACAGATACGCAGTATTTT,CATSRTGSTDTQYF,TRBV24-1,-,-,TRBJ2-3
TGCGCCAGCAGCCAAAGCCCCCTTGGAGATACGCAGTATTTT,CASSQSPLGDTQYF,TRBV4-1,few,-,TRBJ2-3
TGCAGTGCTAGAGCTCGTCAACAGGGCTACGAGCAGTACTTC,CSARARQQGYEQYF,TRBV20-1,few,-,TRBJ2-7
TGCAGTGCTAGTCCCCCTCAAAACACTGAAGCTTTCTTT,CSASPPQNTEAFF,TRBV20-1,-,-,TRBJ1-1
TGTGCCAGCAGTGAAGTGAACACCATATATTTT,CASSEVNTIYF,TRBV25-1,-,-,TRBJ1-3
TGTGCCAGCAGCCCCCCACAACGTGGGGCCCCAGGTGATGAGCAGTTCTTC,CASSPPQRGAPGDEQFF,TRBV6-6,-,-,TRBJ2-1
TGTGCCAGCAGTTCGATAGGGAGTTGGGTTCCCTCCTACGAGCAGTACTTC,CASSSIGSWVPSYEQYF,TRBV6-2/TRBV6-3,few,-,TRBJ2-7